Below are 28 T cell receptor beta chains sequenced from a single sample in a study of blood T cell repertoires in COVID-19. Sequencing was performed with immunoSEQ multiplex PCR; in TCRdb, only in-frame clones are kept and a portion is missing. The sample carries 200,000 to 250,000 clones, 83% recorded once. The sequenced sample consisted of peripheral blood. The receptor set was obtained from a woman in her thirties with COVID-19, enrolled during active disease.

This clone was counted a single time. This rearrangement joins TRBV7-9 to TRBJ2-1, with TRBD1 matching 8 bases. J lost 10 bases, V lost 5 bases, and 13 bases had no gene match. This CDR3 is built from 15 residues. The germline V gene has CDR1 SEHNR and CDR2 FQNEAQ (reference sequence). CDR3 in amino acids: CASSGRDRIREEQFF. The DNA for the CDR3 is TGTGCCAGCAGCGGTCGGGACAGGATTAGGGAAGAGCAGTTCTTC.

This clone was recorded a few times. The sample holds other DNA sequences that translate to the same CDR3. V usage is TRBV7-2 and J usage is TRBJ1-5; D perhaps matches TRBD1 (6 bases). The germline V gene encodes CDR1 SGHTA and CDR2 FQGNSA. V lost 4 bases and J lost 3, with 13 bases in between. The CDR3 length is 15 residues. CDR3 nucleotides: TGTGCCAGCAGCTCCGGGCAGGGGAACAATCAGCCCCAGCATTTT. Translation gives CASSSGQGNNQPQHF.

V usage is TRBV18 and J usage is TRBJ2-1; TRBD2 aligns across 12 bases. Trimming cost V 3 bases and J 4 bases; bases outside gene matches: 4. CDR3 length equals 16 residues. Germline CDR1 is KGHSH and CDR2 is LQKENI. CDR3 bases: TGTGCCAGCTCACCGTTGGGACTAGCGGGTTACAATGAGCAGTTCTTC. This gives the protein CASSPLGLAGYNEQFF.

This chain connects TRBV9 to TRBJ2-7; no definite D call. The CDR3 extends over 15 amino acids. V was cut by 0 bases and J by 0 bases, with 10 bases left in between. Germline CDR1 is SGDLS and CDR2 is YYNGEE. DNA for the CDR3: TGTGCCAGCAGCGTAGCGCAGGCCACCTCCTACGAGCAGTACTTC. It specifies CASSVAQATSYEQYF.

This sequence joins TRBV7-6 and TRBJ2-2, with TRBD2 matching over 7 bases. Trimming cost V 1 base and J 4 bases; bases outside gene matches: 9. The CDR3 runs to 17 residues. Germline V CDR1 and CDR2: SGHVS, FNYEAQ. Here the CDR3 DNA reads TGTGCCAGCAGCTTAGAACCCTGGGGGGGGTCCACCGGGGAGCTGTTTTTT. It encodes CASSLEPWGGSTGELFF.

The chain links TRBV9 to TRBJ1-1; D perhaps matches TRBD1 (6 bases). Trimming stripped 3 bases from V and 1 base from J, with 19 bases between. The CDR3 loop spans 17 amino acids. CDR1 SGDLS and CDR2 YYNGEE come from the germline V gene. CDR3 nucleotide sequence: TGTGCCAGCAGCGCGGGAGGGAGTACAGGGAGGAACACTGAAGCTTTCTTT. Translated, it gives CASSAGGSTGRNTEAFF.

With regard to this clone: Germline and junction disagree at one end, which may indicate a read error. The sample carries other DNA sequences with the same CDR3. The genes are TRBV3-1 (or the pseudogene TRBV3-2) and TRBJ1-6; D is ambiguous. CDR1 and CDR2 from the germline V gene are LGHDT and YNNKEL (reference sequence). CDR3 length: 12 amino acids. The CDR3 region is CASSQAGSPLHF. In DNA, the CDR3 is TGTGCCAGCAGCCAAGCGGGGTCACCTCTCCACTTT.

This chain connects TRBV5-4 to TRBJ1-1, with D tentatively TRBD1 (5 bases). V gave up 1 base and J gave up 0 bases, with 13 bases separating them. The CDR3 is 16 residues long. Germline values: CDR1 SGHNT, CDR2 YYREEE (reference sequence). The CDR3 DNA is TGTGCCAGCAGCTTGTTGGGGGGGATGATGAACACTGAAGCTTTCTTT. It specifies CASSLLGGMMNTEAFF.

CDR3 sequence: CATRIGGGITDTQYF. CDR3 sequence (DNA): TGTGCCACTCGCATAGGGGGTGGCATCACAGATACGCAGTATTTT. This sequence joins TRBV7-2 and TRBJ2-3, with D possibly being TRBD1 (6 bases). This CDR3 is built from 15 residues. CDR1 SGHTA and CDR2 FQGNSA come from the germline V gene. Trimming shortened V by 10 bases and J by 2 bases, and 19 bases separated the two germline ends. Based on the CDR3 plus reference TRBV7-2 and TRBJ2-3, the full variable domain is GAGVSQSPSNKVTEKGKDVELRCDPISGHTALYWYRQSLGQGLEFLIYFQGNSAPDKSGLPSDRFSAERTGGSVSTLTIQRTQQEDSAVYLCATRIGGGITDTQYFGPGTRLTVL.

This chain links TRBV12-3 or TRBV12-4 with TRBJ1-1; D uncertain. The CDR3 has 13 amino acids. V was trimmed by 5 bases and J by 5 bases, leaving 12 bases between them. CDR3 residues: CASSPGLFTEAFF. The CDR3 DNA sequence: TGTGCCAGCAGTCCCGGTTTATTTACTGAAGCTTTCTTT.

The V call is TRBV11-3, the J call TRBJ2-5; no definite D call. V was clipped by 4 bases and J by 2 bases, with 8 bases between them. CDR1 and CDR2 (germline): SGHNT, YENEEA. This CDR3 spans 13 amino acids. CDR3 region: CASSSSDQETQYF. Written as DNA, the CDR3 is TGTGCCAGCAGCTCCAGCGATCAAGAGACCCAGTACTTC.

The genes are TRBV12-3 or TRBV12-4 and TRBJ1-2; a weak D match, TRBD1 (6 bases). V was pared by 6 bases and J by 4 bases, with 12 bases between. The CDR3 length is 13 residues. CDR3 in amino acids: CASSPDRFYGYTF. For the CDR3, the DNA is TGTGCCAGCAGCCCAGACAGGTTCTATGGCTACACCTTC.

The table lists this clone with a few counts. The chain couples TRBV9 to TRBJ2-3; 8 bases are shared with TRBD2. CDR1 is SGDLS, CDR2 YYNGEE, per germline. With V trimmed by 2 bases and J by 4 bases, 9 bases remained unmatched. CDR3 length: 16 amino acids. CDR3 in amino acids: CASSVGPGGASDTQYF. The CDR3 nucleotides read TGTGCCAGCAGCGTCGGTCCGGGGGGGGCCTCAGATACGCAGTATTTT.

The V and J genes are TRBV4-3 and TRBJ2-1; 11 bases align to TRBD1. V gave up 4 bases and J gave up 8 bases; unmatched junction bases: 22. There are 20 residues in the CDR3. CDR1 is LGHNA, CDR2 YSLEER, per germline. CDR3 region: CASSPNGGFPGTGGMDEQFF. The DNA of the CDR3 is TGCGCCAGCAGCCCAAACGGTGGATTCCCCGGGACAGGGGGTATGGATGAGCAGTTCTTC.

This chain joins TRBV18 and TRBJ1-1, with TRBD1 matching over 7 bases. The J segment lost 5 bases and the V segment lost 8 bases, leaving 11 bases of the junction unmatched. The CDR3 extends over 14 amino acids. Germline V gene lookup returns CDR1 KGHSH and CDR2 LQKENI. The CDR3 loop reads CASAGSRGDTEAFF. The CDR3 region has the DNA TGTGCCAGCGCCGGGAGCAGGGGGGATACTGAAGCTTTCTTT.

This chain joins TRBV5-1 and TRBJ2-1; TRBD2 matches 12 bases. Germline assignment: CDR1 SGHRS and CDR2 YFSETQ. V lost 4 bases to trimming and J lost 6 bases; unmatched junction nucleotides: 8. The CDR3 runs 16 residues. The DNA for the CDR3 is TGCGCCAGCAGCCTCCCTCTAGCGGGGGGGACCAATGAGCAGTTCTTC. This codes for CASSLPLAGGTNEQFF. Drawing the rest from reference TRBV5-1 and TRBJ2-1, the complete variable domain is KAGVTQTPRYLIKTRGQQVTLSCSPISGHRSVSWYQQTPGQGLQFLFEYFSETQRNKGNFPGRFSGRQFSNSRSEMNVSTLELGDSALYLCASSLPLAGGTNEQFFGPGTRLTVL.

This chain joins TRBV27 and TRBJ2-5; 10 bases match TRBD1. The CDR3 length is 16 residues. J was trimmed by 5 bases and V by 6 bases; bases with no gene match: 12. Germline V gives CDR1 MNHEY, CDR2 SMNVEV (reference sequence). The CDR3: CASRGRQGARLETQYF. In DNA, the CDR3 is TGTGCCAGCAGGGGAAGACAGGGGGCGCGTTTGGAGACCCAGTACTTC.

In this sample, this clone turned up a few times. This chain connects TRBV4-2 to TRBJ1-1, with D possibly matching TRBD1 (6 bases). V lost 3 bases and J lost 4, with 15 bases in between. Germline V gives CDR1 LGHNA, CDR2 YNFKEQ. The CDR3 has 15 amino acids. CDR3 loop: CASSHAPDSGTEAFF. CDR3 bases: TGTGCCAGCAGCCATGCCCCGGACAGTGGCACTGAAGCTTTCTTT.

The chain has TRBV5-1 and TRBJ2-5; D possibly corresponds to TRBD2 (6 bases). The CDR3 consists of 13 residues. The V end was cut by 1 base, the J end by 5 bases, with 9 bases between. Germline V gives CDR1 SGHRS, CDR2 YFSETQ. CDR3 nucleotides: TGCGCCAGCAGCTTGACTAGCTCGGAGACCCAGTACTTC. Protein sequence: CASSLTSSETQYF. The full variable domain, its missing parts supplied by reference TRBV5-1 and TRBJ2-5, is KAGVTQTPRYLIKTRGQQVTLSCSPISGHRSVSWYQQTPGQGLQFLFEYFSETQRNKGNFPGRFSGRQFSNSRSEMNVSTLELGDSALYLCASSLTSSETQYFGPGTRLLVL.

V is TRBV6-5 and J is TRBJ1-1; D unclear. V lost 4 bases and J 2 bases, leaving 11 bases between the germline ends. Germline values: CDR1 MNHEY, CDR2 SVGAGI. This CDR3 spans 14 amino acids. CDR3 DNA sequence: TGTGCCAGCAGTTTTGAGGGTGGTAACACTGAAGCTTTCTTT. Translating gives CASSFEGGNTEAFF.

This chain joins TRBV7-8 and TRBJ2-7; TRBD1 matches 8 bases. The CDR3 covers 18 residues. J lost 0 bases, V lost 0 bases, and 10 bases had no gene match. The V gene's germline CDR1 is SGHVS and CDR2 FQNEAQ. Here the CDR3 DNA reads TGTGCCAGCAGCTTAGCGCTGGGCCAGGGGGCGAACTCCTACGAGCAGTACTTC. Residues: CASSLALGQGANSYEQYF.

The rearrangement joins TRBV5-1 to TRBJ2-3; D gene unclear. The CDR3 is 13 amino acids. Deletions cut 4 bases from V and 6 bases from J, with 12 bases between. From germline, CDR1 is SGHRS and CDR2 YFSETQ. In DNA, the CDR3 is TGCGCCAGCAGCGGCGGCTCGAGGGATACGCAGTATTTT. It encodes CASSGGSRDTQYF.

This clone was seen a single time. The chain combines TRBV4-1 with TRBJ2-1; 8 nucleotides line up with TRBD2. In germline, CDR1 is MGHRA, CDR2 YSYEKL. This CDR3 has 16 residues. V lost 2 bases, J lost 7 bases, and 10 bases stayed unmatched. CDR3 in amino acids: CASSQSPGLDVNEQFF. DNA for the CDR3: TGCGCCAGCAGCCAATCCCCGGGACTAGACGTAAATGAGCAGTTCTTC.

This clone was recorded a few times. The rearrangement links TRBV30 to TRBJ1-5, with TRBD1 matching 10 bases. J gave up 1 base and V 2 bases, and 11 bases lay outside the gene matches. The germline V gene has CDR1 GTSNPN and CDR2 SVGIG (reference sequence). The CDR3 has 18 residues. The DNA for the CDR3 is TGTGCCTGGAGTAGACAGGGGGCTGGGGTTGGAAGCAATCAGCCCCAGCATTTT. Protein sequence: CAWSRQGAGVGSNQPQHF.

V and J are TRBV7-8 and TRBJ1-3; D call uncertain. Trimming shortened V by 5 bases and J by 1 base, and 12 bases separated the two germline ends. This CDR3 comprises 15 residues. Germline-derived CDR1 and CDR2 are SGHVS and FQNEAQ. The CDR3 sequence: CASSPQVASGNTIYF. CDR3 nucleotides: TGTGCCAGCAGCCCACAAGTTGCATCTGGAAACACCATATATTTT.

On this clone: This CDR3 is also generated by other DNA sequences in the sample. V usage is TRBV7-3 and J usage is TRBJ1-1, with D tentatively TRBD1 (5 bases). Trimming took 2 bases from V and 4 from J, leaving 8 bases between them. This CDR3 has 13 amino acids. Germline V gene sequence: CDR1 SGHTA, CDR2 FQGTGA. CDR3: CASSLSGGTEAFF. The CDR3 coding sequence is TGTGCCAGCAGCTTATCCGGGGGCACTGAAGCTTTCTTT.

This clone was observed a handful of times. This chain uses TRBV19 with TRBJ2-3; 11 positions agree with TRBD2. Per germline, CDR1 LNHDA and CDR2 SQIVND (reference sequence). The junction had 12 bases not matched to a gene; V was cut back by 6 bases and J by 1 base. The CDR3 is 18 amino acids. The DNA of the CDR3 is TGTGCCAGTAGGCCATCCCCTAGCGGGAGGCGGGGCACAGATACGCAGTATTTT. Its translation: CASRPSPSGRRGTDTQYF.

The chain is built from TRBV12-5 and TRBJ2-4; no firm D call. Between the trimmed V and J ends, which lost 5 bases and 7 bases, there was a span of 9 bases. From germline, CDR1 is LGHNT and CDR2 FRNRAP. The CDR3 is 12 amino acids. CDR3 residues: CASGLGWNIQYF. DNA for the CDR3: TGTGCTAGTGGTCTCGGGTGGAACATTCAGTACTTC. Using reference TRBV12-5 and TRBJ2-4 for the parts outside the CDR3, the full variable domain is DARVTQTPRHKVTEMGQEVTMRCQPILGHNTVFWYRQTMMQGLELLAYFRNRAPLDDSGMPKDRFSAEMPDATLATLKIQPSEPRDSAVYFCASGLGWNIQYFGAGTRLSVL.